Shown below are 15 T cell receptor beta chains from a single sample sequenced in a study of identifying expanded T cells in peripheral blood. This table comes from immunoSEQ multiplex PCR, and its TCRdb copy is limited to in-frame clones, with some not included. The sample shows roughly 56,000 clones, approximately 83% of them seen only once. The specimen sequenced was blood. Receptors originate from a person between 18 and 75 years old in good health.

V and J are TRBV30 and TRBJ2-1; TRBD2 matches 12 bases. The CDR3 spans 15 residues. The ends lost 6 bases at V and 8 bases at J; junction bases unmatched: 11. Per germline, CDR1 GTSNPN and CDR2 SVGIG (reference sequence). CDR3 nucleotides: TGTGCCTGCCTACTAGCGGGAGGCCCAACCGATGAGCAGTTCTTC. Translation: CACLLAGGPTDEQFF.

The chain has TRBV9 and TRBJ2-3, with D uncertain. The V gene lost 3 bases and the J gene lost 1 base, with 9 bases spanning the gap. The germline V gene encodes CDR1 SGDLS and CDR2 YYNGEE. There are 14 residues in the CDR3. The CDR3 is CASSAAIGTDTQYF. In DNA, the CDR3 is TGTGCCAGCAGCGCTGCGATAGGCACAGATACGCAGTATTTT.

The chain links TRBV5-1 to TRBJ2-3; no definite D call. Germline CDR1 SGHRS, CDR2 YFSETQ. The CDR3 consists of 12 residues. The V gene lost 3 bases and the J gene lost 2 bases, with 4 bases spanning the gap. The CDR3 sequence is CASSSFTDTQYF. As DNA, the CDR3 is TGCGCCAGCAGCTCCTTCACAGATACGCAGTATTTT.

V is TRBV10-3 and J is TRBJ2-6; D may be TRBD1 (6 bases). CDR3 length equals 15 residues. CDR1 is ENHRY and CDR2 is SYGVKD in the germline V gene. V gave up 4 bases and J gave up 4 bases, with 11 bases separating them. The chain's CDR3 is CAISVGAGGANVLTF. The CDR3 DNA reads TGTGCCATCAGTGTGGGGGCTGGCGGGGCCAACGTCCTGACTTTC.

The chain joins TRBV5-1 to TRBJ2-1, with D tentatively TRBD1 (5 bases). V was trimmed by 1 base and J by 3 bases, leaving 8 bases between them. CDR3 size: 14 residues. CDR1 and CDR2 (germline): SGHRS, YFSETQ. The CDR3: CASSLRGFYNEQFF. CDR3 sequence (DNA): TGCGCCAGCAGCTTGAGGGGCTTCTACAATGAGCAGTTCTTC.

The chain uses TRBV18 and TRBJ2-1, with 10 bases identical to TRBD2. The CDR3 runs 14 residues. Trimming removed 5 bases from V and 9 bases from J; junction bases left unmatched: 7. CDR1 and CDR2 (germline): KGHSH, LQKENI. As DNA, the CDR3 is TGTGCCAGCTCATTCAGCGGGAGGGCGGGTGAGCAGTTCTTC. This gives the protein CASSFSGRAGEQFF.

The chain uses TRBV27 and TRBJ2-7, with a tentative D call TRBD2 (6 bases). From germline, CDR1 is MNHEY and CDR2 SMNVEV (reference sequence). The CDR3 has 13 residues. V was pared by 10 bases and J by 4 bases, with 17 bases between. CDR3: CATWGAAGYEQYF. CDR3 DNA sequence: TGTGCCACCTGGGGAGCGGCGGGGTACGAGCAGTACTTC.

The CDR3 sequence: CASSQEPEKLFF. CDR3 nucleotide sequence: TGCGCCAGCAGCCAAGAACCAGAAAAACTGTTTTTT. The chain has TRBV4-3 and TRBJ1-4; D ambiguous. V dropped 0 bases and J dropped 8 bases, with 4 bases sitting between them. The CDR3 is 12 amino acids. Per the germline V gene, CDR1 is LGHNA and CDR2 is YSLEER.

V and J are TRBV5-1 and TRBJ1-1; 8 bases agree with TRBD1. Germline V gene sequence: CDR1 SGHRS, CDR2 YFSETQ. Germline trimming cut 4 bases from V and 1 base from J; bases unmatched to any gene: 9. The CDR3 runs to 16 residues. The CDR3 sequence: CASSPRQGQANTEAFF. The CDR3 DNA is TGCGCCAGCAGCCCTAGACAGGGACAGGCGAACACTGAAGCTTTCTTT.

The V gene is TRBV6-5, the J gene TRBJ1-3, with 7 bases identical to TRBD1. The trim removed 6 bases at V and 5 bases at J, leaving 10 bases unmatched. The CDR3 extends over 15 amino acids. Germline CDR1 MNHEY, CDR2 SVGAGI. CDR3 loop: CASSSRQGSRNTIYF. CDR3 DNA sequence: TGTGCCAGCAGCTCCCGACAGGGTAGTAGAAACACCATATATTTT.

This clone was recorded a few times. The CDR3 is CASSQQGPTQPQHF. The CDR3 DNA sequence: TGTGCCAGCAGCCAACAGGGGCCCACTCAGCCCCAGCATTTT. The rearrangement links TRBV7-2 to TRBJ1-5; 7 nucleotides match TRBD1. The CDR3 extends over 14 amino acids. The junction had 7 bases not matched to a gene; V was cut back by 5 bases and J by 6 bases. Germline CDR1 reads SGHTA; CDR2 reads FQGNSA.

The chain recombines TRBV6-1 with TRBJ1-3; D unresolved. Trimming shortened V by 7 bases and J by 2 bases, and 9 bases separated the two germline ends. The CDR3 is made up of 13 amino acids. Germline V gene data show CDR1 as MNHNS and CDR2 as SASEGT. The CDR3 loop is CASKVRTGNTIYF. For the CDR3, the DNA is TGTGCCAGCAAAGTTCGAACTGGAAACACCATATATTTT.

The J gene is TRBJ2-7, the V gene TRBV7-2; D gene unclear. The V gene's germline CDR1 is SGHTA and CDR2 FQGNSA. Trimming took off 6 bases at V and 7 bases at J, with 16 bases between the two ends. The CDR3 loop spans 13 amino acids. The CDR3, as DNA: TGTGCCAGCAGTCCTTACGCCCCCCTGGAGCAGTACTTC. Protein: CASSPYAPLEQYF.

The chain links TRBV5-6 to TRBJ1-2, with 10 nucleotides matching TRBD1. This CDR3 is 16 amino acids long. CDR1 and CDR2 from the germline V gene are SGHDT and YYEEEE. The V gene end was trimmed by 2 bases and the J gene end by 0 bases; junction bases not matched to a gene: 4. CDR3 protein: CASSFGQGVANYGYTF. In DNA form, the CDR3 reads TGTGCCAGCAGCTTTGGACAGGGGGTAGCTAACTATGGCTACACCTTC.

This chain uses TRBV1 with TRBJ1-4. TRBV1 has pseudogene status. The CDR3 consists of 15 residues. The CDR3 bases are TGCACCAGCAGCCTGGCCCGCGCGGATAATGAAAAACTGTTTTTT. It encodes CTSSLARADNEKLFF.